This TCR beta chain stems from a study of blood T cell repertoires in COVID-19. Study-level background: The study drew acute and convalescent COVID-19 samples from the United States, Italy and Spain. PBMCs, B-cell-depleted T cells, or T cells provided the cDNA or gDNA that made up the material.

The protocol was immunoSEQ multiplex PCR, while the TCRdb copy is restricted to in-frame clones and leaves out a portion. The sample includes 150,000 or so clones, around 85% seen only once; the top ten take under 0.8%. This clone was seen just once. CDR1 and CDR2 (germline): GTSNPN, SVGIG (reference sequence). The CDR3 runs to 11 residues. Trimming cost V 8 bases and J 8 bases, with 15 bases left between them. The gene calls are TRBV30 and TRBJ1-1; D perhaps matches TRBD1 (5 bases). The sequencing sample was made of peripheral blood. This TCR was recovered from a man in his sixties with COVID-19, enrolled during active disease. CDR3 region: CARGGNREAFF. CDR3 DNA: TGTGCCCGGGGGGGTAACAGGGAAGCTTTCTTT.